This T cell receptor beta chain emerged from a study of blood T cell repertoires in COVID-19 (dated by TCRdb to about 2020). Concerning the study at large: Collaborator samples came from the United States, Italy and Spain and covered acute and convalescent phases of COVID-19. The material from the prospective study consisted of cDNA or gDNA derived from T cells, B-cell-depleted T cells, or PBMCs. The dataset comprised deeply sampled blood TCRbeta repertoires from subjects exposed to, actively infected with, or recovered from COVID-19. The repertoires were made available in a free public database intended to serve as a resource for research on the immune response to SARS-CoV-2. Samples were obtained from the ongoing ImmuneRACE study (first 160 participants) and from 1,000 to 1,500 subjects provided by 6 global collaborators. The sample metadata nearly always contained a de-identified subject ID, COVID-19 status, age in years and sex. HLA class I and class II types, where available, came from metadata supplied by the sample provider rather than from assay-based typing.

Comments on this clone: What this receptor recognizes is not known. The input lacks base qualities; no much larger clone sits a single base away.

The investigation overall reported the following: The amount of clinical and demographic metadata varied by source and participant and was provided uncurated.

The immunoSEQ Assay, a bias-controlled multiplex PCR, was used to amplify TCRbeta CDR3 regions from genomic DNA. Under the source paper's analysis protocol: Nucleated cell counts per sample were estimated from amplification of reference gene primers within the assay. Sequence reads were collapsed and filtered to measure the absolute abundance of every unique TCRbeta CDR3 rearrangement. For each sample, productive Simpson clonality was calculated by taking the square root of Simpson's diversity index across productive rearrangements. Held by TCRdb, this immuneACCESS table contains in-frame sequences only and omits some clones. Under half of the omission traces to an unresolved V gene where checked; the cause of the rest is unknown. V and J calls and clone size are given by that table; D and trimming were obtained from the DNA. The sample contains about 70,000 clones, roughly 91% of them found a single time. Around 1.3% of the sample comes from the top ten.

The collaborating institutions used their own protocols to collect whole blood in K2EDTA tubes. For TCRbeta analysis, collaborators shipped samples in one of three forms: frozen whole blood, isolated PBMCs, or DNA extracted from either of those sample types. Relative to germline, V is missing 2 bases and J is missing 7 bases, with 9 bases of the junction outside any gene match. Measured from the cysteine to the phenylalanine, the CDR3 is 17 residues long. CDR3 DNA only is kept here, 51 bases in frame from base 1. CDR1 and CDR2 were assigned from the germline V gene (reference sequence) as SGHNT and YYREEE.

The sample taken for sequencing was peripheral blood. This TCR was sampled from a human donor in a cohort sampled during active COVID-19. The sequence is built from TRBV5-4 and TRBJ2-2, and 12 junctional nucleotides match TRBD2. The CDR3 protein sequence reads: CASSLGRLAGENGELFF. The DNA sequence is TGTGCCAGCAGCTTAGGGCGACTAGCGGGAGAGAACGGGGAGCTGTTTTTT. The full variable domain, with segments outside the CDR3 supplied by the reference TRBV5-4 and TRBJ2-2 proteins, appears as ETGVTQSPTHLIKTRGQQVTLRCSSQSGHNTVSWYQQALGQGPQFIFQYYREEENGRGNFPPRFSGLQFPNYSSELNVNALELDDSALYLCASSLGRLAGENGELFFGEGSRLTVL.